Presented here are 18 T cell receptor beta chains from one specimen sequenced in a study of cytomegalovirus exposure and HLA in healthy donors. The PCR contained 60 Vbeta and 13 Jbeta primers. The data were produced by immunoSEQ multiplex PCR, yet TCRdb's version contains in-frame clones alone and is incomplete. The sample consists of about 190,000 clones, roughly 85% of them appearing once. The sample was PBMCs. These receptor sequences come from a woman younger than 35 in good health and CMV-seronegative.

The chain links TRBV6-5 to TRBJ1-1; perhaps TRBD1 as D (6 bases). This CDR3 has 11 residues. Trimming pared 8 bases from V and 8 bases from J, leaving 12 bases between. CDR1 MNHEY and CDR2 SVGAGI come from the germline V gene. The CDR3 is CASFLGAEAFF. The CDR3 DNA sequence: TGTGCCAGCTTTCTGGGGGCAGAAGCTTTCTTT.

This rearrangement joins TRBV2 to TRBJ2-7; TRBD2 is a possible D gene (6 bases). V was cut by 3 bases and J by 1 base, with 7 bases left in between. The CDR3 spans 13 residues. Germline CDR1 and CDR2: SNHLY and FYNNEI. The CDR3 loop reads CASSDRGSYEQYF. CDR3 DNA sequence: TGTGCCAGCAGTGATCGGGGGTCCTACGAGCAGTACTTC.

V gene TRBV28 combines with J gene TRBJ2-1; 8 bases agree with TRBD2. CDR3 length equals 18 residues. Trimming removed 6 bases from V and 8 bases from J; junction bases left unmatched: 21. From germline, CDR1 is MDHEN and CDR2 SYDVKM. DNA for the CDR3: TGTGCCAGCAGGCAGCCGGGAGGGCCGTCACTGGATTGGGATGAGCAGTTCTTC. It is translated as CASRQPGGPSLDWDEQFF.

The CDR3 reads CASSQGGIEYF. The CDR3 DNA reads as TGCGCCAGCAGCCAGGGAGGAATCGAGTATTTT. This chain connects TRBV4-3 to TRBJ2-3, with TRBD2 as a possible D gene (6 bases). Germline V gene sequence: CDR1 LGHNA, CDR2 YSLEER. The V gene lost 3 bases and the J gene lost 13 bases, with 11 bases spanning the gap. This CDR3 region has 11 residues.

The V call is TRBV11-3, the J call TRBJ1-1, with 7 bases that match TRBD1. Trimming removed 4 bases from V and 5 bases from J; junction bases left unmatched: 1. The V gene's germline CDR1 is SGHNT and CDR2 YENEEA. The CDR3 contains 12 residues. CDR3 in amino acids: CASSYRGTEAFF. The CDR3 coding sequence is TGTGCCAGCAGCTACAGGGGTACTGAAGCTTTCTTT.

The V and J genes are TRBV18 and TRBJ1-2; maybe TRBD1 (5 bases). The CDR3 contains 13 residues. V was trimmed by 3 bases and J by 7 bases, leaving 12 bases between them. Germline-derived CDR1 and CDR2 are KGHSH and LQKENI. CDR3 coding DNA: TGTGCCAGCTCACCGGCATTCGACAGTGGCTACACCTTC. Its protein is CASSPAFDSGYTF.

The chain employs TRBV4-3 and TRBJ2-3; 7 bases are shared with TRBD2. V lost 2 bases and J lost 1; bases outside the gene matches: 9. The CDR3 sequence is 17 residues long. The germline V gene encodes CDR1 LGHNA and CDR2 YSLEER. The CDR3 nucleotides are TGCGCCAGCAGCCAATCGTTAGGGGCGGGAGGCACAGATACGCAGTATTTT. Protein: CASSQSLGAGGTDTQYF.

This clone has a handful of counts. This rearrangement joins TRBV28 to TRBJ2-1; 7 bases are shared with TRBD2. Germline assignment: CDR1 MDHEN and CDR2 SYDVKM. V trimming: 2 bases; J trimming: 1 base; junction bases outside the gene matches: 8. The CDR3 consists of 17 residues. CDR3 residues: CASSLVGGPGSYNEQFF. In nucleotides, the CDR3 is TGTGCCAGCAGTTTAGTGGGAGGGCCTGGTTCCTACAATGAGCAGTTCTTC.

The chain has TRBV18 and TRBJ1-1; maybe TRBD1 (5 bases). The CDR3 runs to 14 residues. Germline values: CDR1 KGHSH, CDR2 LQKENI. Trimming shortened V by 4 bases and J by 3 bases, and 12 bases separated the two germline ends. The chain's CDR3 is CASSLREGYTEAFF. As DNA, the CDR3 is TGTGCCAGCTCACTCAGGGAAGGTTACACTGAAGCTTTCTTT. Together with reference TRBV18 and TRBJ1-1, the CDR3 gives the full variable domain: NAGVMQNPRHLVRRRGQEARLRCSPMKGHSHVYWYRQLPEEGLKFMVYLQKENIIDESGMPKERFSAEFPKEGPSILRIQQVVRGDSAAYFCASSLREGYTEAFFGQGTRLTVV.

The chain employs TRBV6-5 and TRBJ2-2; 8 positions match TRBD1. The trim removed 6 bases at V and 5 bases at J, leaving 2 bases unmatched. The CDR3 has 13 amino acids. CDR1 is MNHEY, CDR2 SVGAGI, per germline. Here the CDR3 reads CASRDRVTGELFF. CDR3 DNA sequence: TGTGCCAGCAGGGACAGGGTTACCGGGGAGCTGTTTTTT.

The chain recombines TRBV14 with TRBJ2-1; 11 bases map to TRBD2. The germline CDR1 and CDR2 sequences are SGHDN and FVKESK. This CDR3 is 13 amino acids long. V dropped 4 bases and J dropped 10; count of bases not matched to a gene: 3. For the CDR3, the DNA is TGTGCCAGCAGCCTGACTAGCGGGACAGAGCAGTTCTTC. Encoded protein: CASSLTSGTEQFF.

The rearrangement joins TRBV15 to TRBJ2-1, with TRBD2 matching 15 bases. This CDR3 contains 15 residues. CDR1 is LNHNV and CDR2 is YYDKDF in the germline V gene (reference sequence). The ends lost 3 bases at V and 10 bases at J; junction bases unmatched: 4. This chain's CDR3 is CATSSGLAGGGEQFF. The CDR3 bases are TGTGCCACCAGCAGCGGACTAGCGGGAGGGGGGGAGCAGTTCTTC.

The CDR3 here is CASSPTGGEGDGYTF. The CDR3 DNA follows: TGTGCCAGCTCACCAACAGGGGGCGAAGGGGATGGCTACACCTTC. The chain joins TRBV18 to TRBJ1-2, with 9 bases identical to TRBD1. The CDR3 loop spans 15 amino acids. Germline CDR1 reads KGHSH; CDR2 reads LQKENI. Trimming at V came to 2 bases and at J to 6 bases, leaving 7 bases not matched to a gene.

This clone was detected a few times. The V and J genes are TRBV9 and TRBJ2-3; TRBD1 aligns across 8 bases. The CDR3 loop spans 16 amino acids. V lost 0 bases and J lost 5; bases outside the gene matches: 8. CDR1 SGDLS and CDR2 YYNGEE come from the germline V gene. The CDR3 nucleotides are TGTGCCAGCAGCGTAGTCCCAGGGGGCGCGGGAGATACGCAGTATTTT. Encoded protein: CASSVVPGGAGDTQYF. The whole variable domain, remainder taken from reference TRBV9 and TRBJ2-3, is DSGVTQTPKHLITATGQRVTLRCSPRSGDLSVYWYQQSLDQGLQFLIQYYNGEERAKGNILERFSAQQFPDLHSELNLSSLELGDSALYFCASSVVPGGAGDTQYFGPGTRLTVL.

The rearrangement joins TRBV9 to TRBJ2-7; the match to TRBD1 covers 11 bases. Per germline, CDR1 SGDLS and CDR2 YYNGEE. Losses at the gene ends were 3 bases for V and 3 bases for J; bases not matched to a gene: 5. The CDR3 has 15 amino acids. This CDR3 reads CASSGGDRGGYEQYF. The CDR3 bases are TGTGCCAGCAGCGGAGGGGACAGGGGGGGCTACGAGCAGTACTTC.

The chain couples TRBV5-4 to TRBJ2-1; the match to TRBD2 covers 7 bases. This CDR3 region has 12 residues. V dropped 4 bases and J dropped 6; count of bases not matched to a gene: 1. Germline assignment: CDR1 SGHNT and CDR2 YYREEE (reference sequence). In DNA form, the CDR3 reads TGTGCCAGCAGCGGACTAGGCAATGAGCAGTTCTTC. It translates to CASSGLGNEQFF.

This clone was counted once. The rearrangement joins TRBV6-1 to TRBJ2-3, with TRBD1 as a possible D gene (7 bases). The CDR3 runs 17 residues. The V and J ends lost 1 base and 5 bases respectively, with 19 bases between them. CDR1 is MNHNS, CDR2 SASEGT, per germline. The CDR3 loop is CASSEVSGGLWLDTQYF. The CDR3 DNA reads TGTGCCAGCAGTGAAGTCTCAGGGGGGTTGTGGTTAGATACGCAGTATTTT.

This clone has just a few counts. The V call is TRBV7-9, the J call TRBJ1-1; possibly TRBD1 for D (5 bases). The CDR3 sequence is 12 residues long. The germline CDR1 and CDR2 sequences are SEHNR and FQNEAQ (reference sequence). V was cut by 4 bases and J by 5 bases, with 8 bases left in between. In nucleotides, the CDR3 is TGTGCCAGCAGCTGGGGCGAGACTGAAGCTTTCTTT. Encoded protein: CASSWGETEAFF.